This T cell receptor (beta chain) comes out of a study of T cell repertoires in cytomegalovirus infection. Findings and caveats of the study: Within the response measured ex vivo, HLA-C-restricted CMV-specific TCR beta clonotypes were dominant. Individuals carrying CMV plus the relevant HLA were identified by cumulative frequency of public TCR beta families.

TCRdb recomputed calls from the reads with MiXCR, one row per CDR3 protein. The data contain approximately 750,000 distinct CDR3 sequences, about a third of them singletons. This CDR3 contains 16 residues. The V segment lost 3 bases and the J segment 3 bases; nucleotides outside the gene matches: 9. CDR1 and CDR2 from the germline V gene are SNHLY and FYNNEI. Regarding this clonotype: The antigen remains unidentified.

The specimen sequenced was PBMCs. The V and J genes are TRBV2 and TRBJ2-7; TRBD1 agrees at 9 bases. The TCR was taken from a human donor in good health (CMV status not recorded). Some clones in this sample may be carry-over from other donors' samples. The CDR3 nucleotides are TGTGCCAGCAGTGACCCTACTCGGGACAGGGACTACGAGCAGTACTTC. Protein product: CASSDPTRDRDYEQYF.